The 10 T cell receptor beta chains in this list originate from one sample, sequenced in a study of shared clonotypes between healthy human individuals. Clones were read by immunoSEQ multiplex PCR, and TCRdb kept only the in-frame ones, dropping some. The top ten hold 0.36% of the sample, which has about 2.4 million clones, roughly 93% seen once. The specimen sequenced was naive CD4+ T cells from PBMCs. Subset described: CD45RA+ positively selected. These receptors were collected from a man younger than 35 in good health. Some clones in this sample may be carry-over from other donors' samples.

The chain employs TRBV28 and TRBJ2-1; tentatively, D is TRBD1 or TRBD2 (5 bases each). The CDR3 extends over 15 amino acids. Trimming took 4 bases from V and 7 from J, leaving 17 bases between them. Germline loops: CDR1 MDHEN, CDR2 SYDVKM. The CDR3 DNA reads TGTGCCAGCAGTTACCTCGGGGACGCTGGGAATGAGCAGTTCTTC. It encodes CASSYLGDAGNEQFF.

The rearrangement links TRBV2 to TRBJ1-5; D unclear. Germline V CDR1 and CDR2: SNHLY, FYNNEI. This CDR3 has 16 amino acids. The germline V and J ends were trimmed by 1 base and 1 base, with 11 bases remaining between them. The CDR3 DNA reads as TGTGCCAGCAGTGAAGAGGCCTTGGGGAGCAATCAGCCCCAGCATTTT. Its protein is CASSEEALGSNQPQHF.

The V call is TRBV10-2, the J call TRBJ2-7, with 7 bases matching TRBD1. Germline loops: CDR1 WSHSY, CDR2 SAAADI. The CDR3 covers 19 residues. Losses at the gene ends were 4 bases for V and 4 bases for J; bases not matched to a gene: 22. Written as DNA, the CDR3 is TGCGCCAGCAGTGGTCTGTTCGGGACAGCCATAGCGAAAGATTACGAGCAGTACTTC. Translated, it gives CASSGLFGTAIAKDYEQYF.

In the case of this clone: Additional DNA sequences in this sample encode the identical CDR3. The chain recombines TRBV6-5 with TRBJ2-7, with 11 bases identical to TRBD1. The length of the CDR3 is 15 residues. Germline trimming cut 0 bases from V and 3 bases from J; bases unmatched to any gene: 1. The germline V gene encodes CDR1 MNHEY and CDR2 SVGAGI. Here the CDR3 DNA reads TGTGCCAGCAGTTACTCGGGGACAGGGGGCTACGAGCAGTACTTC. Residues: CASSYSGTGGYEQYF.

The CDR3 spells CASSPRTDTQYF. The CDR3 nucleotides are TGTGCCAGCAGCCCCCGGACAGATACGCAGTATTTT. V is TRBV14 and J is TRBJ2-3; unclear D gene. Trimming pared 4 bases from V and 3 bases from J, leaving 5 bases between. The CDR3 length is 12 residues. Germline V gene sequence: CDR1 SGHDN, CDR2 FVKESK.

This clone showed up just once. This chain links TRBV29-1 with TRBJ2-5, with a weak D call TRBD2 (6 bases). The CDR3 covers 14 residues. V was shortened by 7 bases and J by 5 bases, with 20 bases between the two germline ends. Germline V gene lookup returns CDR1 SQVTM and CDR2 ANQGSEA. CDR3 bases: TGCAGCGCCGGTGGGTGGAGGGTAGGGGAGACCCAGTACTTC. This translates into CSAGGWRVGETQYF.

The rearrangement joins TRBV14 to TRBJ2-2; 9 positions agree with TRBD2. J gave up 6 bases and V 1 base, and 6 bases lay outside the gene matches. The CDR3 is 16 amino acids. Germline CDR1 SGHDN, CDR2 FVKESK. The CDR3, as DNA: TGTGCCAGCAGCCAAGGATGGGCGGGAGGGCCCGGGGAGCTGTTTTTT. Amino acids: CASSQGWAGGPGELFF.

J is TRBJ1-2 and V is TRBV20-1; perhaps TRBD1 as D (6 bases). The length of the CDR3 is 11 residues. Germline V gene sequence: CDR1 DFQATT, CDR2 SNEGSKA (reference sequence). The DNA of the CDR3 is TGCAGAGTGGGGGGCTTAGGTGGCTACACCTTC. This sequence encodes CRVGGLGGYTF.

A word on this clone: The junction departs from the called germline gene at one end, perhaps through a read error. This chain uses TRBV9 with TRBJ2-5, with 9 bases matching TRBD2. Per germline, CDR1 SGDLS and CDR2 YYNGEE. The CDR3 has 16 residues. The CDR3 sequence is CASSVAEREAQGTQYF. CDR3 bases: TGTGCCAGCAGCGTAGCGGAGCGGGAGGCCCAAGGGACCCAGTACTTC.

This clone showed up just once. The chain carries TRBV7-2 and TRBJ2-5; TRBD1 agrees at 11 bases. After removal of 1 base from V and 5 bases from J, the junction contained 3 bases not matched to a gene. CDR1 is SGHTA and CDR2 is FQGNSA in the germline V gene. This CDR3 contains 15 residues. Written as DNA, the CDR3 is TGTGCCAGCAGCTTAGGGACAGGGGGCGGCGAGACCCAGTACTTC. Protein: CASSLGTGGGETQYF.